This T cell receptor (beta chain) emerged from a study of OX40 agonist ivuxolimab in advanced cancers. Study as a whole: Six ivuxolimab dose levels, 0.01 to 10 mg/kg, were given intravenously every 2 weeks. Three patients got partial responses; one had hepatocellular carcinoma and two had cutaneous melanoma.

The CDR3 contains 15 residues. V lost 3 bases and J lost 0, with 9 bases in between. Germline V lookup: CDR1 KGHSH, CDR2 LQKENI. Libraries were prepared by immunoSEQ multiplex PCR; TCRdb keeps only in-frame clonotypes and omits some of them. Of approximately 92,000 clones listed, about 96% are singletons. This sequence was found in an adult with an advanced solid tumor such as melanoma, head and neck, liver or kidney cancer. The sequencing used CD4+ or CD8+ T cells sorted from blood, collected in a trial of the OX40 agonist ivuxolimab. This chain joins TRBV18 and TRBJ1-3; weak D call: TRBD1 (6 bases). The CDR3 reads CASSPGRGSGNTIYF. The CDR3 DNA reads as TGTGCCAGCTCACCGGGCAGGGGCTCTGGAAACACCATATATTTT.